These 28 T cell receptor beta chains were all obtained from the same sample, sequenced in a study of cytomegalovirus exposure and HLA in healthy donors. PCR used 60 Vbeta primers and 13 Jbeta primers. Sequencing was performed with immunoSEQ multiplex PCR; in TCRdb, only in-frame clones are kept and a portion is missing. The top ten clones hold about 4.3% of a sample with approximately 58,000 clones, about 83% of them seen once. Material: PBMCs. These receptors were collected from a man aged 25 to 40 in good health and CMV-seronegative.

The J gene is TRBJ2-7, the V gene TRBV6-5, with D possibly matching TRBD1 (6 bases). This CDR3 has 12 amino acids. Per the germline V gene, CDR1 is MNHEY and CDR2 is SVGAGI. Trimming left V 2 bases short and J 6 bases short, with 8 bases between. CDR3 region: CASSYQQGEQYF. For the CDR3, the DNA is TGTGCCAGCAGTTACCAACAGGGCGAGCAGTACTTC.

The chain recombines TRBV27 with TRBJ2-5; 8 nucleotides align to TRBD1. The V gene end was trimmed by 4 bases and the J gene end by 5 bases; junction bases not matched to a gene: 15. The CDR3 spans 17 residues. Germline loops: CDR1 MNHEY, CDR2 SMNVEV (reference sequence). Here the CDR3 reads CASSSHPRGRGLETQYF. The CDR3 coding sequence is TGTGCCAGCAGTTCCCACCCCCGGGGCAGGGGGCTGGAGACCCAGTACTTC.

This clone has a single count. The genes are TRBV18 and TRBJ1-5; the match to TRBD1 covers 12 bases. V lost 6 bases, J lost 9 bases, and 9 bases stayed unmatched. CDR1 is KGHSH and CDR2 is LQKENI in the germline V gene. CDR3 size: 15 residues. CDR3 coding DNA: TGTGCCAGCTCGCCGGGACAGGGGGCTTATGGGCCCCAGCATTTT. Protein: CASSPGQGAYGPQHF.

This clone was counted a few times. J is TRBJ2-7 and V is TRBV6-6; no clear D. Per the germline V gene, CDR1 is MNHNY and CDR2 is SVGAGI (reference sequence). This CDR3 contains 15 residues. Between the trimmed V and J ends, which lost 0 bases and 5 bases, there was a span of 14 bases. The CDR3 is CASSYSEDGFNEQYF. As DNA, the CDR3 is TGTGCCAGCAGTTACTCCGAGGATGGGTTCAACGAGCAGTACTTC.

The chain has TRBV27 and TRBJ1-2; the D is unclear. Germline lookup yields CDR1 MNHEY and CDR2 SMNVEV (reference sequence). The V gene lost 0 bases and the J gene lost 1 base, with 9 bases spanning the gap. There are 15 residues in the CDR3. The CDR3 sequence is CASSLSYGNNYGYTF. CDR3 nucleotide sequence: TGTGCCAGCAGTTTATCCTACGGGAATAACTATGGCTACACCTTC.

This clone has a handful of counts. This chain uses TRBV10-1 with TRBJ1-1; D is uncertain. Germline V CDR1 and CDR2: WNHNN, SYGVQD (reference sequence). This CDR3 region has 14 residues. Trimming took 2 bases from V and 4 from J, leaving 11 bases between them. CDR3 DNA: TGCGCCAGCAGTGAGAGTGGCAGTTCCACTGAAGCTTTCTTT. Encoded protein: CASSESGSSTEAFF.

V and J are TRBV5-3 and TRBJ2-2, with 9 positions matching TRBD2. TRBV5-3 is classed as an ORF, of uncertain function. The CDR3 loop spans 19 amino acids. V was pared by 1 base and J by 0 bases, with 10 bases of the junction left unmatched. The CDR3 DNA sequence: TGTGCCAGAAGCTTGCTTCTTCTTAGACTAGCGGCGAACACCGGGGAGCTGTTTTTT. It codes for CARSLLLLRLAANTGELFF.

This clone has just a few counts. CDR3 DNA: TGTGCCAGCAGTTACGGGGCCGAGCAGTACTTC. Its translation is CASSYGAEQYF. V and J are TRBV6-6 and TRBJ2-7; TRBD1 might be the D (5 bases). This CDR3 spans 11 amino acids. CDR1 is MNHNY, CDR2 SVGAGI, per germline (reference sequence). V shed 2 bases and J shed 6 bases, with 5 bases lying between them.

V and J are TRBV6-6 and TRBJ2-1, with TRBD2 matching over 14 bases. Germline loops: CDR1 MNHNY, CDR2 SVGAGI (reference sequence). With V trimmed by 8 bases and J by 10 bases, 7 bases remained unmatched. The CDR3 length is 14 residues. CDR3 region: CASEGLAGAGEQFF. The CDR3 DNA is TGTGCCAGCGAGGGACTAGCGGGGGCAGGGGAGCAGTTCTTC.

The rearrangement uses TRBV6-1 and TRBJ1-1; D uncertain. V was pared by 0 bases and J by 1 base, with 6 bases between. The germline V gene encodes CDR1 MNHNS and CDR2 SASEGT. The CDR3 has 14 amino acids. The CDR3 region is CASSEAWANTEAFF. In nucleotides, the CDR3 is TGTGCCAGCAGTGAAGCATGGGCGAACACTGAAGCTTTCTTT.

The chain joins TRBV9 to TRBJ2-3; 8 positions agree with TRBD2. CDR1 SGDLS and CDR2 YYNGEE come from the germline V gene. With V trimmed by 0 bases and J by 4 bases, 7 bases remained unmatched. The CDR3 has 16 residues. CDR3 region: CASSVAPTSGADTQYF. The CDR3 bases are TGTGCCAGCAGCGTAGCACCTACTAGCGGCGCAGATACGCAGTATTTT. The full variable domain, in which reference TRBV9 and TRBJ2-3 provide the parts outside the CDR3, is DSGVTQTPKHLITATGQRVTLRCSPRSGDLSVYWYQQSLDQGLQFLIQYYNGEERAKGNILERFSAQQFPDLHSELNLSSLELGDSALYFCASSVAPTSGADTQYFGPGTRLTVL.

Note on this clone: The same CDR3 arises from other DNA sequences in this sample as well. V is TRBV6-1 and J is TRBJ2-7; a possible D gene is TRBD2 (6 bases). Per germline, CDR1 MNHNS and CDR2 SASEGT. The CDR3 covers 16 residues. V was clipped by 2 bases and J by 0 bases, with 14 bases between them. CDR3 in amino acids: CASSEWGGEPSYEQYF. The CDR3 nucleotides read TGTGCCAGCAGTGAATGGGGCGGGGAACCCTCCTACGAGCAGTACTTC.

Notes on this clone: A junction end diverges from the germline sequence, so it may reflect a read error. CDR3 DNA: TGTTCCAGCAGCTCCGTTAATCAGCCCCAGCATTTT. This encodes CSSSSVNQPQHF. The rearrangement links TRBV7-9 to TRBJ1-5; the D is unclear. The CDR3 consists of 12 residues. The V gene's germline CDR1 is SEHNR and CDR2 FQNEAQ (reference sequence).

With regard to this clone: Its ends do not fully match the called genes, so a read error is possible. This sequence joins TRBV30 and TRBJ1-6; 7 nucleotides match TRBD1. The germline V gene encodes CDR1 GTSNPN and CDR2 SVGIG (reference sequence). CDR3 length equals 16 residues. DNA for the CDR3: TGTGCCCGGAGTGCCCTTACGGGACAGTATAATTCGCCCCTCCACTTT. Protein product: CARSALTGQYNSPLHF. The entire variable domain, with the rest obtained from reference TRBV30 and TRBJ1-6, is as follows: SQTIHQWPATLVQPVGSPLSLECTVEGTSNPNLYWYRQAAGRGLQLLFYSVGIGQISSEVPQNLSASRPQDRQFILSSKKLLLSDSGFYLCARSALTGQYNSPLHFGNGTRLTVT.

A single count supports this clone. The chain couples TRBV29-1 to TRBJ2-5; D remains unclear. The CDR3 is 12 amino acids. Germline values: CDR1 SQVTM, CDR2 ANQGSEA. The V gene lost 1 base and the J gene lost 5 bases, with 8 bases spanning the gap. CDR3 DNA sequence: TGCAGCGTTGAAGTTTTTCGGGAGACCCAGTACTTC. This sequence encodes CSVEVFRETQYF. The full variable domain, rest sourced from reference TRBV29-1 and TRBJ2-5, is SAVISQKPSRDICQRGTSLTIQCQVDSQVTMMFWYRQQPGQSLTLIATANQGSEATYESGFVIDKFPISRPNLTFSTLTVSNMSPEDSSIYLCSVEVFRETQYFGPGTRLLVL.

As to this clone: An end of the junction does not agree with germline; a read error may underlie this. The chain is built from TRBV4-3 and TRBJ1-2; no definite D call. CDR1 is LGHNA and CDR2 is YSLEER in the germline V gene. CDR3 length: 16 amino acids. The CDR3 DNA reads TGCGCCAGCAGCAAAGACATAGGGAGCGGCGACTATGGCTACACCTTC. Protein: CASSKDIGSGDYGYTF.

V usage is TRBV10-1 and J usage is TRBJ2-1; tentative D call: TRBD2 (5 bases). Germline CDR1 WNHNN, CDR2 SYGVQD (reference sequence). Trimming removed 4 bases from V and 4 bases from J, with 8 bases in between. The CDR3 is 13 amino acids. CDR3 protein: CASSARGYNEQFF. The CDR3 DNA follows: TGCGCCAGCAGTGCCCGGGGTTACAATGAGCAGTTCTTC.

This sequence joins TRBV5-1 and TRBJ1-4; D is undetermined. CDR3 length: 14 amino acids. The V and J ends lost 2 bases and 4 bases respectively, with 9 bases between them. Germline CDR1 and CDR2: SGHRS and YFSETQ. DNA of the CDR3: TGCGCCAGCAGCTTTGGCAGGCGTAATGAAAAACTGTTTTTT. The encoded protein is CASSFGRRNEKLFF.

The CDR3 reads CASSLLLAGRETQYF. The CDR3, as DNA: TGTGCCAGCAGCTTACTGCTAGCGGGGAGGGAGACCCAGTACTTC. The genes are TRBV7-9 and TRBJ2-5, with TRBD2 matching 9 bases. The length of the CDR3 is 15 residues. Germline loops: CDR1 SEHNR, CDR2 FQNEAQ (reference sequence). Unmatched junction bases numbered 6, after V lost 2 bases and J lost 5 bases.

This clone was counted a few times. The chain joins TRBV7-2 to TRBJ1-1; D uncertain. CDR1 and CDR2 (germline): SGHTA, FQGNSA. Trimming removed 4 bases at V and 11 bases at J, with 17 bases between. The CDR3 has 13 amino acids. The CDR3 region has the DNA TGTGCCAGCAGCTCTCCGGCGGGTGTGGCGGCTTTCTTT. Its protein is CASSSPAGVAAFF.

This rearrangement joins TRBV6-1 to TRBJ2-5; 11 nucleotides align to TRBD1. The end of the DNA is better explained by TRBJ2-7, so the J call may be wrong. Germline-derived CDR1 and CDR2 are MNHNS and SASEGT. The CDR3 runs 15 residues. The CDR3 reads CASSAPGQGVYEQYF. The CDR3 nucleotides read TGTGCCAGCAGTGCTCCGGGACAGGGGGTCTACGAGCAGTACTTC.

A few counts support this clone. V gene TRBV6-6 combines with J gene TRBJ2-1; D is possibly TRBD2 (6 bases). The CDR3 extends over 12 amino acids. V was trimmed by 7 bases and J by 9 bases, leaving 13 bases between them. Germline assignment: CDR1 MNHNY and CDR2 SVGAGI (reference sequence). This chain's CDR3 is CASNPTGVEQFF. Written as DNA, the CDR3 is TGTGCCAGCAACCCAACGGGGGTTGAGCAGTTCTTC.

The genes are TRBV2 and TRBJ1-5; weak D call: TRBD1 (6 bases). Trimming stripped 7 bases from V and 3 bases from J, with 16 bases between. Looked up from germline, CDR1 is SNHLY and CDR2 is FYNNEI. The CDR3 sequence is 15 residues long. CDR3 DNA sequence: TGTGCCAGCACGAACAGGGCGAGATTCAATCAGCCCCAGCATTTT. Translating gives CASTNRARFNQPQHF.

The rearrangement links TRBV30 to TRBJ1-6; the match to TRBD1 covers 7 bases. CDR3 length: 15 amino acids. After removal of 7 bases from V and 4 bases from J, the junction contained 10 bases not matched to a gene. Germline loops: CDR1 GTSNPN, CDR2 SVGIG (reference sequence). CDR3 DNA sequence: TGTGCCTCAGGGGTAGGGGGCAGTTATAATTCACCCCTCCACTTT. Its translation: CASGVGGSYNSPLHF.

The V call is TRBV5-1, the J call TRBJ2-7; 9 bases are shared with TRBD1. With 0 bases clipped from V and 1 base from J, the junction kept 2 bases outside the gene matches. There are 15 residues in the CDR3. CDR1 is SGHRS, CDR2 YFSETQ, per germline. The CDR3 spells CASSLGGQGSYEQYF. CDR3 nucleotide sequence: TGCGCCAGCAGCTTGGGGGGACAGGGTTCCTACGAGCAGTACTTC.

V and J are TRBV27 and TRBJ2-5; 9 bases map to TRBD2. From germline, CDR1 is MNHEY and CDR2 SMNVEV (reference sequence). This CDR3 spans 15 amino acids. V lost 0 bases, J lost 5 bases, and 4 bases stayed unmatched. CDR3 nucleotides: TGTGCCAGCAGTTTATCGACTAGCGGTCAGGAGACCCAGTACTTC. Translating gives CASSLSTSGQETQYF.

The CDR3 spells CATSTDSYEQYF. The CDR3 DNA follows: TGTGCCACCTCGACAGACTCCTACGAGCAGTACTTC. The V gene is TRBV25-1, the J gene TRBJ2-7; the D gene is possibly TRBD1 (5 bases). CDR3 length equals 12 residues. Trimming removed 10 bases from V and 0 bases from J, with 10 bases in between. The germline gives CDR1 MGHDK, CDR2 SYGVNS.

The V call is TRBV19, the J call TRBJ2-1, with 9 positions matching TRBD1. Germline V CDR1 and CDR2: LNHDA, SQIVND (reference sequence). The CDR3 has 15 amino acids. V shed 3 bases and J 5 bases; nucleotides not matched to a gene: 5. DNA for the CDR3: TGTGCCAGTAGTATTACAGGGGGCGTCCACAATGAGCAGTTCTTC. Its translation: CASSITGGVHNEQFF.